This T cell receptor beta chain was retrieved from a study of T-cell reconstitution after alpha-beta-depleted transplantation in children. This sample's TCRbeta library carried unique molecular identifier barcodes. TCRdb re-called the PCR reads through MiXCR, storing one row per CDR3 protein. The data show over 300,000 distinct CDR3 sequences, around 10% seen once. The V segment lost 7 bases and the J segment 0 bases; nucleotides outside the gene matches: 6. CDR3 size: 14 residues. Looked up from germline, CDR1 is SQVTM and CDR2 is ANQGSEA. This clonotype was picked up a small number of times. The chain combines TRBV29-1 with TRBJ2-1; 7 positions agree with TRBD2. This material consisted of PBMCs from the stem cell graft donor, taken from the stem cell graft. This TCR was sampled from a human donor who donated a stem cell graft to a child with acute lymphoblastic leukemia. Here the CDR3 reads CSGGRGSSYNEQFF. The CDR3 nucleotides are TGCAGCGGGGGACGCGGGAGCTCCTACAATGAGCAGTTCTTC.